This is a list of T cell receptor beta chains from one sample in a study of CD8 T cells in Susac syndrome. TCRdb reprocessed the immunoSEQ multiplex PCR reads with MiXCR, giving one entry per CDR3 protein. The sample yields around 300,000 distinct CDR3 sequences, roughly 85% seen once. The sample taken for sequencing was CD8+ T cells from PBMCs. These receptors were obtained from a human donor with multiple sclerosis. CDR3s include the opening cysteine and the closing phenylalanine or tryptophan. D genes are given only for firm matches. Only some rows state a clone size, as once, few, many or a class for expanded clones.

V gene	D gene	J gene	clone size	CDR3 length	CDR3 protein	CDR3 DNA
TRBV11-2	-	TRBJ1-1	-	13	CASSHGQNTEAFF	TGTGCCAGCAGCCATGGACAGAACACTGAAGCTTTCTTT
TRBV19	-	TRBJ2-3	once	14	CATTPVWSTDTQYF	TGTGCCACCACTCCCGTGTGGAGCACAGATACGCAGTATTTT
TRBV19	TRBD1	TRBJ1-1	-	14	CASSRQGSYTEAFF	TGTGCCAGTAGTCGACAGGGTAGCTACACTGAAGCTTTCTTT
TRBV28	TRBD1	TRBJ2-2	once	16	CASSSPGQTNTGELFF	TGTGCCAGCAGTTCGCCGGGACAGACGAACACCGGGGAGCTGTTTTTT
TRBV13	TRBD2	TRBJ2-7	-	19	CASSCHPVIAGGPKGKQYF	TGTGCCAGCAGTTGCCACCCCGTTATAGCGGGAGGGCCTAAAGGGAAACAGTACTTC
TRBV28	TRBD1	TRBJ2-5	-	17	CASSLWEVYRGEETQYF	TGTGCCAGCAGTTTATGGGAGGTATACAGGGGCGAAGAGACCCAGTACTTC
TRBV7-3	TRBD2	TRBJ2-1	-	15	CASSLSGTAGDEQFF	TGTGCCAGCAGCTTAAGTGGCACGGCGGGGGATGAGCAGTTCTTC
TRBV14	-	TRBJ2-1	-	16	CASSQDWLAPNNEQFF	TGTGCCAGCAGCCAAGATTGGCTAGCCCCAAACAATGAGCAGTTCTTC
TRBV5-4	-	TRBJ1-1	-	16	CASSLDMGEVNTEAFF	TGTGCCAGCAGCTTGGATATGGGGGAGGTAAACACTGAAGCTTTCTTT
TRBV29-1	-	TRBJ2-3	-	16	CSVDHRGLSSTDTQYF	TGCAGCGTTGACCACAGGGGACTTTCTAGCACAGATACGCAGTATTTT
TRBV5-6	TRBD1	TRBJ1-3	once	16	CASSYEGQYDGNTIYF	TGTGCCAGCAGTTACGAGGGACAGTATGATGGAAACACCATATATTTT
TRBV28	TRBD2	TRBJ2-1	-	17	CASSLTASTSGSDEQFF	TGTGCCAGCAGTTTAACGGCCTCGACTAGCGGGAGCGATGAGCAGTTCTTC
TRBV20-1	-	TRBJ2-7	-	10	CSLDGYEQYF	TGCAGTCTGGACGGCTACGAGCAGTACTTC
TRBV10-2	TRBD2	TRBJ2-3	-	14	CASSEGGVWDTQYF	TGCGCCAGCAGTGAGGGGGGGGTTTGGGATACGCAGTATTTT
TRBV5-4	-	TRBJ2-1	-	14	CASSLRALNNEQFF	TGTGCCAGCAGCTTGCGGGCCTTGAACAATGAGCAGTTCTTC
TRBV27	TRBD1	TRBJ2-7	-	15	CASSLPGQGGSEQYF	TGTGCCAGCAGTTTACCGGGACAGGGGGGATCCGAGCAGTACTTC
TRBV7-9	-	TRBJ2-7	once	18	CASSRPTTGRTDSYEQYF	TGTGCCAGCAGCCGACCTACCACGGGAAGGACTGATTCCTACGAGCAGTACTTC
TRBV6-6	-	TRBJ2-1	-	14	CASSSGWAKGEQFF	TGTGCCAGCAGTTCAGGGTGGGCCAAGGGCGAGCAGTTCTTC
TRBV2	-	TRBJ2-6	-	18	CARTIPDPPYSGANVLTF	TGTGCCAGAACCATACCGGACCCTCCTTACTCTGGGGCCAACGTCCTGACTTTC
TRBV11-2	TRBD1	TRBJ1-5	few	15	CASSLGRGTGQPQHF	TGTGCCAGCAGCTTAGGCAGGGGGACGGGCCAGCCCCAGCATTTT
TRBV28	TRBD1	TRBJ2-7	-	14	CASSLWDRVNEQYF	TGTGCCAGCAGTTTATGGGACAGGGTAAACGAGCAGTACTTC
TRBV19	-	TRBJ2-5	-	13	CASSTPGPETQYF	TGTGCCAGTAGTACCCCAGGGCCAGAGACCCAGTACTTC
TRBV30	-	TRBJ1-5	-	14	CAWSPGRGNQPQHF	TGTGCCTGGAGCCCGGGGAGGGGCAATCAGCCCCAGCATTTT
TRBV7-9	-	TRBJ2-7	-	14	CASSLGSLGSEQYF	TGTGCCAGCAGCTTAGGGAGCCTGGGGAGCGAGCAGTACTTC
TRBV6-2/TRBV6-3	-	TRBJ2-7	-	14	CASSYPGTPNEQYF	TGTGCCAGCAGTTATCCCGGGACCCCAAACGAGCAGTACTTC
TRBV19	TRBD2	TRBJ2-3	-	15	CASIRSSGKGDTQYF	TGTGCCAGTATAAGGTCTAGCGGGAAGGGTGATACGCAGTATTTT
TRBV10-1	-	TRBJ1-4	-	13	CASSEPGDEKLFF	TGCGCCAGCAGTGAACCAGGTGACGAAAAACTGTTTTTT
TRBV7-9	-	TRBJ2-3	-	12	CASRRETDTQYF	TGTGCCAGCAGGAGGGAAACAGATACGCAGTATTTT
TRBV6-1	TRBD1	TRBJ2-7	few	14	CASSVQGQTYEQYF	TGTGCCAGCAGCGTTCAGGGACAGACATACGAGCAGTACTTC
TRBV30	-	TRBJ2-6	-	20	CAWSPNPPPAGNSGANVLTF	TGTGCCTGGAGCCCTAACCCACCCCCCGCAGGAAACTCTGGGGCCAACGTCCTGACTTTC
TRBV7-9	-	TRBJ1-2	-	17	CASSLAARVGRNYGYTF	TGTGCCAGCAGCTTAGCGGCCCGGGTAGGTCGTAACTATGGCTACACCTTC
TRBV13	-	TRBJ1-3	-	13	CASSQGGRNTIYF	TGTGCCAGCAGCCAAGGGGGGAGAAACACCATATATTTT
TRBV12-3/TRBV12-4	-	TRBJ2-7	-	14	CASSTDGGAYEQYF	TGTGCCAGCAGCACAGACGGCGGAGCCTACGAGCAGTACTTC
TRBV27	TRBD2	TRBJ2-1	-	20	CASSLLTSGSLGAPYNEQFF	TGTGCCAGCAGTTTATTGACTAGCGGAAGCCTAGGAGCACCCTACAATGAGCAGTTCTTC
TRBV7-6	-	TRBJ1-1	-	14	CASSLANMNTEAFF	TGTGCCAGCAGCTTAGCGAATATGAACACTGAAGCTTTCTTT
TRBV6-8	-	TRBJ1-2	-	17	CASSYSNEREVDYGYTF	TGTGCCAGCAGTTACTCGAACGAGAGGGAAGTGGACTATGGCTACACCTTC
TRBV29-1	TRBD2	TRBJ2-7	-	14	CSVEFREGPYEQYF	TGCAGCGTTGAATTTCGGGAGGGCCCGTACGAGCAGTACTTC
TRBV27	TRBD2	TRBJ2-7	few	18	CASSSQDPYWGGVDEQYF	TGTGCCAGCAGTTCTCAGGACCCGTATTGGGGAGGGGTCGACGAGCAGTACTTC
TRBV7-9	TRBD1	TRBJ2-7	few	12	CASRSTGGWQYF	TGTGCCAGCAGGTCGACAGGGGGCTGGCAGTACTTC
TRBV19	-	TRBJ2-7	-	15	CASSLMPGDKDEQYF	TGTGCCAGTAGTCTCATGCCGGGGGATAAGGACGAGCAGTACTTC
TRBV30	TRBD1	TRBJ1-2	-	18	CAWSVLRDRGPTNYGYTF	TGTGCCTGGAGTGTACTCCGGGACAGGGGCCCTACTAACTATGGCTACACCTTC
TRBV29-1	TRBD1	TRBJ2-1	-	16	CSVVIEGQVIYNEQFF	TGCAGCGTTGTAATAGAGGGACAGGTGATATACAATGAGCAGTTCTTC
TRBV12-3/TRBV12-4	TRBD2	TRBJ2-1	-	17	CASSLGTSGRPHNEQFF	TGTGCCAGCAGTTTGGGTACTAGCGGGCGCCCCCACAATGAGCAGTTCTTC
TRBV27	TRBD1	TRBJ1-2	-	15	CASSLGQGVNYGYTF	TGTGCCAGCAGTTTAGGACAGGGAGTTAACTATGGCTACACCTTC